These T cell receptor beta chains were read from a single sample in a study of Ad26.COV2.S vaccination and SARS-CoV-2 variants. Profiled with immunoSEQ multiplex PCR; TCRdb holds only in-frame clones, not every one. The data contain around 350,000 clones, around 92% of them singletons. The specimen comprised peripheral blood, sampled after recovery from COVID-19. The receptors shown here come from a human donor who had recovered from COVID-19. Both conserved end residues are part of each CDR3. The order of the fields is clone size, J gene, V gene, D gene, CDR3 protein, CDR3 DNA. D genes are given only for firm matches. Size is omitted from some rows. Given values are once, few, many or a class for expanded clones.

abundance: NA
j_gene: TRBJ2-3
v_gene: TRBV11-2
d_gene: NA
CDR3aa: CASSLSRVTDTQYF
CDR3nt: TGTGCCAGCAGCTTATCTAGGGTCACAGATACGCAGTATTTT

abundance: NA
j_gene: TRBJ2-7
v_gene: TRBV19
d_gene: NA
CDR3aa: CASSYRDERPSEQYF
CDR3nt: TGTGCCAGTAGTTACAGGGACGAGAGGCCATCCGAGCAGTACTTC

abundance: NA
j_gene: TRBJ1-1
v_gene: TRBV29-1
d_gene: TRBD1
CDR3aa: CSVEGRQGGTEAFF
CDR3nt: TGCAGCGTTGAAGGGAGACAGGGAGGTACTGAAGCTTTCTTT

abundance: once
j_gene: TRBJ2-7
v_gene: TRBV5-1
d_gene: TRBD1
CDR3aa: CASSWGGGQSSYEQYF
CDR3nt: TGCGCCAGCAGCTGGGGTGGGGGACAGAGCTCCTACGAGCAGTACTTC

abundance: NA
j_gene: TRBJ2-1
v_gene: TRBV9
d_gene: NA
CDR3aa: CASSVAPQREQFF
CDR3nt: TGTGCCAGCAGCGTAGCCCCCCAGCGGGAGCAGTTCTTC

abundance: NA
j_gene: TRBJ1-1
v_gene: TRBV6-1
d_gene: NA
CDR3aa: CASSDGSGNAEAFF
CDR3nt: TGTGCCAGCAGTGACGGGAGCGGGAACGCTGAAGCTTTCTTT

abundance: NA
j_gene: TRBJ2-1
v_gene: TRBV4-2
d_gene: TRBD2
CDR3aa: CASSRGVLGLAGGDEQFF
CDR3nt: TGTGCCAGCAGCCGAGGAGTCCTCGGGCTAGCGGGGGGGGATGAGCAGTTCTTC

abundance: NA
j_gene: TRBJ1-1
v_gene: TRBV5-6
d_gene: TRBD1
CDR3aa: CASSGSTGGYTEAFF
CDR3nt: TGTGCCAGCAGCGGATCGACAGGGGGGTACACTGAAGCTTTCTTT

abundance: NA
j_gene: TRBJ1-4
v_gene: TRBV6-5
d_gene: TRBD1
CDR3aa: CASRGQGPNEKLFF
CDR3nt: TGTGCCAGCAGGGGACAGGGACCAAATGAAAAACTGTTTTTT

abundance: once
j_gene: TRBJ2-3
v_gene: TRBV7-2
d_gene: TRBD2
CDR3aa: CASSSGLAGGPRHTQYF
CDR3nt: TGTGCCAGCAGCTCCGGACTAGCGGGGGGCCCTCGGCATACGCAGTATTTT

abundance: NA
j_gene: TRBJ2-7
v_gene: TRBV9
d_gene: NA
CDR3aa: CASSAPREYEQYF
CDR3nt: TGTGCCAGCAGCGCCCCCCGCGAGTACGAGCAGTACTTC

abundance: NA
j_gene: TRBJ1-4
v_gene: TRBV5-1
d_gene: NA
CDR3aa: CASSPSMGAGLSEKLFF
CDR3nt: TGCGCCAGCAGCCCGAGTATGGGTGCAGGGCTGAGTGAAAAACTGTTTTTT

abundance: NA
j_gene: TRBJ2-7
v_gene: TRBV9
d_gene: NA
CDR3aa: CASSVEGGRYEQYF
CDR3nt: TGTGCCAGCAGCGTAGAGGGGGGGCGGTACGAGCAGTACTTC

abundance: NA
j_gene: TRBJ1-2
v_gene: TRBV28
d_gene: NA
CDR3aa: CASSQGGSDGYTF
CDR3nt: TGTGCCAGCAGTCAAGGGGGTAGTGATGGCTACACCTTC